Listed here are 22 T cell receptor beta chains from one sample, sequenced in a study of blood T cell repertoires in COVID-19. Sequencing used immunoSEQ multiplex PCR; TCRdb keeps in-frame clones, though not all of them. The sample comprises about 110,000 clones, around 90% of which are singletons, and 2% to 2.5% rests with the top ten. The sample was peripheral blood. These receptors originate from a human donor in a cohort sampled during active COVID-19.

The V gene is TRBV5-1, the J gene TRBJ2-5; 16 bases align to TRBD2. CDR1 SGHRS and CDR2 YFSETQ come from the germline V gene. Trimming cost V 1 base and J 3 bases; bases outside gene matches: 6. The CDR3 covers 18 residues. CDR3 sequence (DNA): TGCGCCAGCAGCTTGACCGGGACTAGCGGGAGGGCTAAAGAGACCCAGTACTTC. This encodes CASSLTGTSGRAKETQYF.

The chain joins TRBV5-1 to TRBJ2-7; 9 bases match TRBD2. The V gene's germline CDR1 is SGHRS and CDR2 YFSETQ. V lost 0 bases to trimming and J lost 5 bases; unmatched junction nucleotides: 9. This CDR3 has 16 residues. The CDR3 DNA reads TGCGCCAGCAGCTTGGAAGCGGGAGGCGACTACCACGAGCAGTACTTC. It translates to CASSLEAGGDYHEQYF.

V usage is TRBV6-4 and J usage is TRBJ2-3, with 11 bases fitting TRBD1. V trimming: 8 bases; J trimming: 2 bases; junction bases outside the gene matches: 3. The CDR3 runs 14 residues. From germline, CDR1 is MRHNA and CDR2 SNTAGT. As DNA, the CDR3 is TGTGCCAGCGGACAGGGGGCGAACACAGATACGCAGTATTTT. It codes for CASGQGANTDTQYF.

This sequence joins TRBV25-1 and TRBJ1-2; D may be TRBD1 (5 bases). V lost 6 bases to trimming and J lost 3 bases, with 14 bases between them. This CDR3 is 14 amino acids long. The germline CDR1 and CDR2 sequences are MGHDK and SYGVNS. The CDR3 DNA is TGTGCCAGCAGAAGGGACGGAGGGGACTATGGCTACACCTTC. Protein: CASRRDGGDYGYTF.

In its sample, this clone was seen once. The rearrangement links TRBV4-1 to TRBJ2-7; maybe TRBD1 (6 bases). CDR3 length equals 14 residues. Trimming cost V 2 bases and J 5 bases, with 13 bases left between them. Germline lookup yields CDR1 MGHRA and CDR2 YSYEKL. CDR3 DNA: TGCGCCAGCAGCCAACCCTACAGGGAAGACGAGCAGTACTTC. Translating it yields CASSQPYREDEQYF.

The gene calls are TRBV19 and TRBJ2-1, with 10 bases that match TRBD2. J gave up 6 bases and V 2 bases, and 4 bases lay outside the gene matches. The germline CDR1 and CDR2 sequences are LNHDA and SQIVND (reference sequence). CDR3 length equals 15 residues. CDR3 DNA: TGTGCCAGTAGTATACAAGCGGGAGGGCCCAATGAGCAGTTCTTC. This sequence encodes CASSIQAGGPNEQFF.

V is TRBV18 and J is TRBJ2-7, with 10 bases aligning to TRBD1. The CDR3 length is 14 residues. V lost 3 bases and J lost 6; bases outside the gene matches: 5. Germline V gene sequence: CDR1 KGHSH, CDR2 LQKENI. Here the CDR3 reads CASSPDRGYIEQYF. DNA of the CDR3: TGTGCCAGCTCACCGGACAGGGGGTATATCGAGCAGTACTTC.

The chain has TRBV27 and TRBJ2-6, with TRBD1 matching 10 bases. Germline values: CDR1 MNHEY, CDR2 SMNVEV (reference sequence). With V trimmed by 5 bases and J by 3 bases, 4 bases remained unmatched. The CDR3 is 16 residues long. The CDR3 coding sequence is TGTGCCAGCAGTAGGACAGGGGGGTTTGGGGCCAACGTCCTGACTTTC. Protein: CASSRTGGFGANVLTF.

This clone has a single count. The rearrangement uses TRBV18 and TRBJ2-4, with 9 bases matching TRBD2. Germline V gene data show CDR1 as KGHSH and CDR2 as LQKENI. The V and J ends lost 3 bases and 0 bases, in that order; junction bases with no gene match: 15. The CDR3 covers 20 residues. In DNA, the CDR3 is TGTGCCAGCTCACCGGGTGGGACTAGCTGGGGTTCTGAAGCCAAAAACATTCAGTACTTC. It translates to CASSPGGTSWGSEAKNIQYF.

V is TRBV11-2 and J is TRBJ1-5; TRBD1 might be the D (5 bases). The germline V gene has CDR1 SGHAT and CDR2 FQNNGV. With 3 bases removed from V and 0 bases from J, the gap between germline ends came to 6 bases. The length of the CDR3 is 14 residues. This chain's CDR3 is CASSLTDSNQPQHF. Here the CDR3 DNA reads TGTGCCAGCAGCTTGACAGATAGCAATCAGCCCCAGCATTTT.

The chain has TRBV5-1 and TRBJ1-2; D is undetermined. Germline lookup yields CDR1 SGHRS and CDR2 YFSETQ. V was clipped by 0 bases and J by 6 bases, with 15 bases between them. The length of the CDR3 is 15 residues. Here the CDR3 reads CASSLESDADDGYTF. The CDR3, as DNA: TGCGCCAGCAGCTTGGAGTCCGATGCAGATGATGGCTACACCTTC.

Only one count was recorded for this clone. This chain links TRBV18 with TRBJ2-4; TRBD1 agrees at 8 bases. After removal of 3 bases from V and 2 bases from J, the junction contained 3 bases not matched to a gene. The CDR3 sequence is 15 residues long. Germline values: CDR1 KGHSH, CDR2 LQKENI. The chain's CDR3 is CASSPQGATKNIQYF. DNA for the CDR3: TGTGCCAGCTCACCGCAGGGGGCGACCAAAAACATTCAGTACTTC.

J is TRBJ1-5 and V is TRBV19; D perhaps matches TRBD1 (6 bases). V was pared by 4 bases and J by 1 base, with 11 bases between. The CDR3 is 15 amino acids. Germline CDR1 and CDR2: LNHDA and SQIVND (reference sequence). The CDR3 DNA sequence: TGTGCCAGTAGTACTGGACAGAGGAGCAATCAGCCCCAGCATTTT. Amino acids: CASSTGQRSNQPQHF.

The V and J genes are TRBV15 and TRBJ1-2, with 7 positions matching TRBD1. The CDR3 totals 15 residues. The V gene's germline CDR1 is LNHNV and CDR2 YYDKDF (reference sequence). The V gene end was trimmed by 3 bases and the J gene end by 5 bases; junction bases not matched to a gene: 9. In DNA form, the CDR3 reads TGTGCCACCAGCAGGGGGGACAGTGGTCAATATGGCTACACCTTC. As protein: CATSRGDSGQYGYTF. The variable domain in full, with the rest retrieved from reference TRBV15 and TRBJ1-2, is DAMVIQNPRYQVTQFGKPVTLSCSQTLNHNVMYWYQQKSSQAPKLLFHYYDKDFNNEADTPDNFQSRRPNTSFCFLDIRSPGLGDTAMYLCATSRGDSGQYGYTFGSGTRLTVV.

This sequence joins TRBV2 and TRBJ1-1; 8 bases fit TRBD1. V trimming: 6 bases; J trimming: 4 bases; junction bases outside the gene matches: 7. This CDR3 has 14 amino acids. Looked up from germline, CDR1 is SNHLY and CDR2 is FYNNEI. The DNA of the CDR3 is TGTGCCAGCAGAACCGACAGGGGTGGCACTGAAGCTTTCTTT. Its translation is CASRTDRGGTEAFF.

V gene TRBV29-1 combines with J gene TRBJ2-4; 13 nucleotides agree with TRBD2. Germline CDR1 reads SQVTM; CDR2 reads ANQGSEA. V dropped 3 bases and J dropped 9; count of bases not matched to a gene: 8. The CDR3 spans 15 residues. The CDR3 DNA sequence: TGCAGCGTTGAGCGACGGACTAGCGGGAGTCCCATTCAGTACTTC. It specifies CSVERRTSGSPIQYF.

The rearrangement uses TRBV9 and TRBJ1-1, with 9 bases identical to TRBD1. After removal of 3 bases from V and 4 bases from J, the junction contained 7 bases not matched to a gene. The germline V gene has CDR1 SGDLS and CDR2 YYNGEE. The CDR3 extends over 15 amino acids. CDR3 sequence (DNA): TGTGCCAGCAGCGCTCCGGGACAGGGACTCACTGAAGCTTTCTTT. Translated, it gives CASSAPGQGLTEAFF.

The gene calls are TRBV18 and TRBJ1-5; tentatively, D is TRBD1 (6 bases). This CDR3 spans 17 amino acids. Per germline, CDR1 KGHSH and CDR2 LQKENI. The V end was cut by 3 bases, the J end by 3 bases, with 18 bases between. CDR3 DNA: TGTGCCAGCTCACCCCCCGGGGGGGGGCGCACCAATCAGCCCCAGCATTTT. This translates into CASSPPGGGRTNQPQHF.

CDR3 protein: CASAGPGTGNQPQHF. CDR3 in DNA: TGTGCCAGCGCCGGTCCCGGGACAGGGAATCAGCCCCAGCATTTT. The chain recombines TRBV25-1 with TRBJ1-5; 9 bases align to TRBD1. The CDR3 runs to 15 residues. Germline loops: CDR1 MGHDK, CDR2 SYGVNS. The V and J ends lost 8 bases and 4 bases, in that order; junction bases with no gene match: 9.

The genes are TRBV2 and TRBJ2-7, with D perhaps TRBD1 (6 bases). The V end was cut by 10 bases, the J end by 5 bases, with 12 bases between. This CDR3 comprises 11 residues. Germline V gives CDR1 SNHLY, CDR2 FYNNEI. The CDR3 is CATGQSHEQYF. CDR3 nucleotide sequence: TGTGCCACTGGACAGTCCCACGAGCAGTACTTC.

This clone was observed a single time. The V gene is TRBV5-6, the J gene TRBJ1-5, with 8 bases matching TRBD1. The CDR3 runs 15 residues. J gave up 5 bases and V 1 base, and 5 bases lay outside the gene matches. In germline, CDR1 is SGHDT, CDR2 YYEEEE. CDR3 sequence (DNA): TGTGCCAGCAGCTTGTTTGACAGGGGCTATCAGCCCCAGCATTTT. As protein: CASSLFDRGYQPQHF.

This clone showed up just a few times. The CDR3: CASSRALGTGILYEQYF. DNA of the CDR3: TGCGCCAGCAGCCGGGCCCTCGGGACAGGGATTCTCTACGAGCAGTACTTC. V is TRBV4-1 and J is TRBJ2-7, with 9 bases that match TRBD1. This CDR3 contains 17 residues. CDR1 and CDR2 from the germline V gene are MGHRA and YSYEKL. The junction had 13 bases not matched to a gene; V was cut back by 4 bases and J by 3 bases.